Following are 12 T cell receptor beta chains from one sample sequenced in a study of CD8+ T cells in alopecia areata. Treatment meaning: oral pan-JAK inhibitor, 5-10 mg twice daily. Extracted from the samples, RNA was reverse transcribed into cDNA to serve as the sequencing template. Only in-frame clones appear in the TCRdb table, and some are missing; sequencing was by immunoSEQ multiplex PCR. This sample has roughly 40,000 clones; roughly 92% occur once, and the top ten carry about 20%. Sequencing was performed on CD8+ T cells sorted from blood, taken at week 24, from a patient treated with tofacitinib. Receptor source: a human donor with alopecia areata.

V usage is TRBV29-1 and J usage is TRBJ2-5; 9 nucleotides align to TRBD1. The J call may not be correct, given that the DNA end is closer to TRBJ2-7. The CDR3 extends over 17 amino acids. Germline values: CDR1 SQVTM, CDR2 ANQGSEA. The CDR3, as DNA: TGCAGCGTTGAAGGGGGGAACCGGGACAGGGTCAACTACGAGCAGTACTTC. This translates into CSVEGGNRDRVNYEQYF.

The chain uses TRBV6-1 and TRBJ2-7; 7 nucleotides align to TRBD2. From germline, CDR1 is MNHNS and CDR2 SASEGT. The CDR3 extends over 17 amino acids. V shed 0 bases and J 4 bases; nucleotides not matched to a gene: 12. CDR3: CASSEAHWIRGEYEQYF. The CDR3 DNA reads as TGTGCCAGCAGTGAAGCCCATTGGATCCGGGGGGAGTACGAGCAGTACTTC.

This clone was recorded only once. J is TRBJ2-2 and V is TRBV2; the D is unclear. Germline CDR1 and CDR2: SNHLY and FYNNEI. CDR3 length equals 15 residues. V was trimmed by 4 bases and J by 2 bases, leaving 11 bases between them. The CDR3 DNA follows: TGTGCCAGCAGTGCTCCACAGATTAACACCGGGGAGCTGTTTTTT. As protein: CASSAPQINTGELFF.

The DNA for the CDR3 is TGTGCCAGCAGTTTTTCCGGGGGGCTCACAGATACGCAGTATTTT. This sequence encodes CASSFSGGLTDTQYF. This chain links TRBV28 with TRBJ2-3; D perhaps matches TRBD2 (7 bases). Per germline, CDR1 MDHEN and CDR2 SYDVKM. The CDR3 is 15 amino acids. Trimming took off 3 bases at V and 2 bases at J, with 12 bases between the two ends.

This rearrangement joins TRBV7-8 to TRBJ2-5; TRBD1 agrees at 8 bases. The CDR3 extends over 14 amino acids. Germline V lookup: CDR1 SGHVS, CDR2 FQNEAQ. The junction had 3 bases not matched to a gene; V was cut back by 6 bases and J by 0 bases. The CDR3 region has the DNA TGTGCCAGCAGGCGACAGGGGTACCAAGAGACCCAGTACTTC. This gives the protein CASRRQGYQETQYF.

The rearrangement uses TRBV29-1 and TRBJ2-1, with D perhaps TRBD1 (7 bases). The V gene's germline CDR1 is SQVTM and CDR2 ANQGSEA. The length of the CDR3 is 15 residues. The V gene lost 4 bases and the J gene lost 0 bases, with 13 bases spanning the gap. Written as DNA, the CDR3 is TGCAGCGTTGGAGACAGGGAGGACTCCTACAATGAGCAGTTCTTC. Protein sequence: CSVGDREDSYNEQFF.

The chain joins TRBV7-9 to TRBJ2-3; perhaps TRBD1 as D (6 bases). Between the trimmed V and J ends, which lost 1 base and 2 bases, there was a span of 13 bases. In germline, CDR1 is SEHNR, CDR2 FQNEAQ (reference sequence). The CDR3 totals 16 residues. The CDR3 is CASSLVNRDLTDTQYF. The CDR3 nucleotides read TGTGCCAGCAGCTTAGTTAACAGGGATCTCACAGATACGCAGTATTTT.

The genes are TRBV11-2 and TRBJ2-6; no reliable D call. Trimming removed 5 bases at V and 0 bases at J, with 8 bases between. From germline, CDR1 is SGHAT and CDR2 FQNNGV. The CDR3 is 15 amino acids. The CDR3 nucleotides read TGTGCCAGCAGCCCTCGATTCTCTGGGGCCAACGTCCTGACTTTC. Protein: CASSPRFSGANVLTF.

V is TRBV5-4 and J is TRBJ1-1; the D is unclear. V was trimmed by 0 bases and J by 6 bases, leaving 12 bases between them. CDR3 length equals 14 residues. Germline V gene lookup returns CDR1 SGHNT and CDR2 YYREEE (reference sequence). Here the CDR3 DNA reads TGTGCCAGCAGCTTGGCGTCGGCCGTCCCTGAAGCTTTCTTT. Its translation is CASSLASAVPEAFF.

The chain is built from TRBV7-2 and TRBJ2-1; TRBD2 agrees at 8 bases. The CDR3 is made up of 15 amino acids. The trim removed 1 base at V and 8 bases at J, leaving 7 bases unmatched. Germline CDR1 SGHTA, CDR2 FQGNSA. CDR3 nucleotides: TGTGCCAGCAGCTTAGTTTCCGGGGGGGCCCATGAGCAGTTCTTC. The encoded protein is CASSLVSGGAHEQFF.

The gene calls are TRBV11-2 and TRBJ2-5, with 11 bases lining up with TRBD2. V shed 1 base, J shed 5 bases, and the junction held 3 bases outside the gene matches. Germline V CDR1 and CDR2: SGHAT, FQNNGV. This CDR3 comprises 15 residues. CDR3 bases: TGTGCCAGCAGCTTAGGACTAGCGGGGTATGAGACCCAGTACTTC. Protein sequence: CASSLGLAGYETQYF.

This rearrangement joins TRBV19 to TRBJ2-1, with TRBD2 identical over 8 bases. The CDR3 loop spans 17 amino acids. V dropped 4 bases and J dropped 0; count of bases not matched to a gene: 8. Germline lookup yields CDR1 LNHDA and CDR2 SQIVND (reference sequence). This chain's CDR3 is CASSTILAGSSYNEQFF. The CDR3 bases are TGTGCCAGTAGTACCATCCTAGCGGGCAGCTCCTACAATGAGCAGTTCTTC.